This T cell receptor (beta chain) was documented in a study of CXCR3-negative and CXCR3-positive naive CD8 T cells. Overall study findings and caveats: Naive cells with CXCR3 showed TRB CDR3s that were more hydrophobic than those in CXCR3-negative naive cells. Diversity ran similarly high across both naive subsets but far lower in memory CD8+ cells. Naive subsets displayed similar surface CD5, and TCR strength was inferred from TRB CDR3 properties.

UMI-labeled TRB cDNA libraries were prepared by 5' RACE. TCRdb reprocessed the 5' RACE reads and keeps a single row for each CDR3 protein, giving no DNA. The data show about 90,000 distinct CDR3 sequences, and the top ten clones hold roughly 1.1%. CDR3 length: 14 residues. CDR1 and CDR2 (germline): SQVTM, ANQGSEA. Note on this clonotype: Its antigen remains unidentified.

This TCR was recovered from a human donor in good health. Some clones in this sample may be carry-over from other donors' samples. The chain is built from TRBV29-1 and TRBJ1-4; the D call of TRBD1 rests on TCRdb alone, since no DNA is present to check it. Sequencing used naive CXCR3- CD8+ T cells from blood. Subset specified: CD45RO-CCR7+CD27+CD95- naive CD8+ T cells lacking CXCR3 (TNR3-). The chain's CDR3 is CSVEAGDPNEKLFF.